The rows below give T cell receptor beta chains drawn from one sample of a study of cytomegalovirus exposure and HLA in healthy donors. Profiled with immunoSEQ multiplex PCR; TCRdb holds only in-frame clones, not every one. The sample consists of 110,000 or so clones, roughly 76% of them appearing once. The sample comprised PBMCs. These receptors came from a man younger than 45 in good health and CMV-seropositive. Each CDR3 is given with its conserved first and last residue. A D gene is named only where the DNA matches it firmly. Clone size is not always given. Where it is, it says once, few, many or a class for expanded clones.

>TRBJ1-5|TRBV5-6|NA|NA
TGTGCCAGCAGCTTGGGAACAGCTTATAGCAATCAGCCCCAGCATTTT
CASSLGTAYSNQPQHF
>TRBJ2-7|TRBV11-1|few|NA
TGTGCCAGCAGCCCGGGTCTCACCTACGAGCAGTACTTC
CASSPGLTYEQYF
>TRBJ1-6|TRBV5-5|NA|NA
TGTGCCAGCAGCCGGAGGTGGTCACCCCTCCACTTT
CASSRRWSPLHF
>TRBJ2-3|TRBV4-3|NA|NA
TGCGCCAGCAGCCAAGGACAAATAGGGGCAGATACGCAGTATTTT
CASSQGQIGADTQYF
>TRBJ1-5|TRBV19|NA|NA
TGTGCCAGTGGAGGGTTGGGCAATCAGCCCCAGCATTTT
CASGGLGNQPQHF
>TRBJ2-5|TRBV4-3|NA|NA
TGCGCCAGCAGCCTAAGTACTCAAGAGACCCAGTACTTC
CASSLSTQETQYF
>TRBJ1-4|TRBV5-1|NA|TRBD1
TGCGCCAGCACCCCTAGGCGACAGGGTGTTTCCTTGCCTGAAAAACTGTTTTTT
CASTPRRQGVSLPEKLFF
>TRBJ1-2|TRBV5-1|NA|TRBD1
TGCGCCAGCAGCTTGCCCCGGGACAGGGGGTTAGGGGATGGCTACACCTTC
CASSLPRDRGLGDGYTF
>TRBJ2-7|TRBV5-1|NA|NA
TGCGCCAGCAGCGACCGGGACATATACTACGAGCAGTACTTC
CASSDRDIYYEQYF
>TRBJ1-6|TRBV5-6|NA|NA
TGTGCCAGCAGCCTTGGGCGGGGAGATTCACCCCTCCACTTT
CASSLGRGDSPLHF
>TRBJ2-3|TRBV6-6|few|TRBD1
TGTGCCAGCAGTTGGACAGGCCTCACAGATACGCAGTATTTT
CASSWTGLTDTQYF
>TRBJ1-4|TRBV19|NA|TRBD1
TGTGCCAGCAACGACAGGGGCTTCACAACTAATGAAAAACTGTTTTTT
CASNDRGFTTNEKLFF
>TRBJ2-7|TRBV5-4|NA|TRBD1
TGTGCCAGCAGCAGGGACAGTCCCGGGGAGCAGTACTTC
CASSRDSPGEQYF
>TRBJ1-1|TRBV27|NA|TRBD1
TGTGCCAGCAGGGAGGGCAAGGTTCGACAGGGCGGCACTGAAGCTTTCTTT
CASREGKVRQGGTEAFF
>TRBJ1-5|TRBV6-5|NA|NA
TGTGCCAGCAGGAGCAGGGACAATCAGCCCCAGCATTTT
CASRSRDNQPQHF
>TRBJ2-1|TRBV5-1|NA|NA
TGCGCCAGCAGCTCGGACAGACCGAGTGAGCAGTTCTTC
CASSSDRPSEQFF
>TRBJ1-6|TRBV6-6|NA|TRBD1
TGTGCCAGCAGTCAACAGGGGAATTCACCCCTCCACTTT
CASSQQGNSPLHF
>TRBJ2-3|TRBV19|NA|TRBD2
TGTGCCAGTACCCCTGAGGGGAGGGAATCAGATACGCAGTATTTT
CASTPEGRESDTQYF
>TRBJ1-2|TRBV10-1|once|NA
TGCGCCAGCAGCGACTCACTCATGGACTATGGCTACACCTTC
CASSDSLMDYGYTF
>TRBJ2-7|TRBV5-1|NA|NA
TGCGCCAGCAGCTCGACCGGACACATGTACGAGCAGTACTTC
CASSSTGHMYEQYF
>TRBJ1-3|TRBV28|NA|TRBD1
TGTGCCAGCAGTTTATTCTGGACAGGGGGCGACTCTGGAAACACCATATATTTT
CASSLFWTGGDSGNTIYF
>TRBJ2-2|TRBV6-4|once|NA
TGTGCCAGGGCCCCGGGGTTGGGAACCGGGGAGCTGTTTTTT
CARAPGLGTGELFF
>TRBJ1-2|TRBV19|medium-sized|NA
TGTGCCAGTAATCGGGGGGGCGCGAACTATGGCTACACCTTC
CASNRGGANYGYTF
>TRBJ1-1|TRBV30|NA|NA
TGTGCCTGGAGTTTGAATTCAGGGTTTCAAACTGAAGCTTTCTTT
CAWSLNSGFQTEAFF
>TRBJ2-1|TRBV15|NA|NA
TGTGCCACCAGCGGGACAGGGCGAGGGCGGGGGGTTTTCAATGAGCAGTTCTTC
CATSGTGRGRGVFNEQFF
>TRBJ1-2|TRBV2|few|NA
TGTGCCAGCAGTGACACAGGGTTGGATGGCTACACCTTC
CASSDTGLDGYTF
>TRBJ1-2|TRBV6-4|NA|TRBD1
TGTGCCAGCAGTGATCGGGGACAGGGGTATGGCTACACCTTC
CASSDRGQGYGYTF
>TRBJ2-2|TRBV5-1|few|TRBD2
TGCGCCAGCAGCTGGGGGGGGACGAACACCGGGGAGCTGTTTTTT
CASSWGGTNTGELFF
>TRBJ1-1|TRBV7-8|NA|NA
TGTGCCAGCAGCCCCCGGGGGGGGACCCGCACTGAAGCTTTCTTT
CASSPRGGTRTEAFF
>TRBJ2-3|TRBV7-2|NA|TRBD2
TGTGCCAGCAGCTTATTACCGACTAGCGGGGGTATGACAGATACGCAGTATTTT
CASSLLPTSGGMTDTQYF
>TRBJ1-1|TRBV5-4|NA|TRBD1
TGTGCCAGCAGCCCGGGCGGGACAGAGAACACTGAAGCTTTCTTT
CASSPGGTENTEAFF
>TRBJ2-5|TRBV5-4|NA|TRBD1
TGTGCCAGCAGCGAACAAACAGGGGGCATCGCAGAGACCCAGTACTTC
CASSEQTGGIAETQYF
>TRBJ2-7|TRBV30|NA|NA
TGTGCCTGGACCAACTCCTACGAGCAGTACTTC
CAWTNSYEQYF
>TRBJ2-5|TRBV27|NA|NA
TGTGCCAGCATGAGCGGGGAGACCCAGTACTTC
CASMSGETQYF
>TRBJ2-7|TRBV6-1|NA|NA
TGTGCCAGCAGTGAAGGGGGGGGCAGGCCACTCTACGAGCAGTACTTC
CASSEGGGRPLYEQYF
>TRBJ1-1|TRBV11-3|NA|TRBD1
TGTGCCAGCAGCTTATCGGGACAGGGGAACACTGAAGCTTTCTTT
CASSLSGQGNTEAFF
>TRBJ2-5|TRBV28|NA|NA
TGTGCCAGCAGTCGAGGACAGTCGGACCAGTACTTC
CASSRGQSDQYF
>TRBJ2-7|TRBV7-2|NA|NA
TGTGCCAGCAGCCGAACTACTAGCTACGAGCAGTACTTC
CASSRTTSYEQYF
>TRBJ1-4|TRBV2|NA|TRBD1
TGTGCCAGCAGTGTCCCGGGACAGGGGAGCTTTAATGAAAAACTGTTTTTT
CASSVPGQGSFNEKLFF
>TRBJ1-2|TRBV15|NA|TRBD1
TGTGCCACCAGCAGAGATACGGGACAGGACCATAGGGGCTACACCTTC
CATSRDTGQDHRGYTF
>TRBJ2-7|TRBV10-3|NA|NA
TGTGCCATCAGTGAGTCGAGTCTGCGGGGCACTGTTCGTTTC
CAISESSLRGTVRF
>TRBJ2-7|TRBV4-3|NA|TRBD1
TGCGCCAGCAGCCAAGAACACAGGGGGTTCTACGAGCAGTACTTC
CASSQEHRGFYEQYF
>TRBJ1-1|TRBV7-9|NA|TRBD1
TGTGCCACAACTGGGACAGGGTTCTACATGAACACTGAAGCTTTCTTT
CATTGTGFYMNTEAFF
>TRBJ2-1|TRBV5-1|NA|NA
TGCGCCAGCAGCTTACGAGCGGGTTCCAGCTCCTACAATGAGCAGTTCTTC
CASSLRAGSSSYNEQFF
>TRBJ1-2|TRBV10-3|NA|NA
TGTGCCATCAGCAACAGGGAGGGGTATGGCTACACCTTC
CAISNREGYGYTF
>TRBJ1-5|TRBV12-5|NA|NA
TGTGCTAGTGGTTTGTGGGGCCAATACAATCAGCCCCAGCATTTT
CASGLWGQYNQPQHF
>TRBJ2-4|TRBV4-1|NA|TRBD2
TGCGCCAGCAGCCAAGGCGCGGGGGGGCACAAAAACATTCAGTACTTC
CASSQGAGGHKNIQYF
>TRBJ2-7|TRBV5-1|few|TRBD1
TGCGCCAGCAGCTCGGGACAGACTTCTCACTCCTACGAGCAGTACTTC
CASSSGQTSHSYEQYF
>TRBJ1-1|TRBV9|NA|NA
TGTGCCAGCAGCGCCACCGGGGATAACACTGAAGCTTTCTTT
CASSATGDNTEAFF
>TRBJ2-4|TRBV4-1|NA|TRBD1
TGCGCCAGCAGCCAACCAGGGGGCATTCTAGCCAAAAACATTCAGTACTTC
CASSQPGGILAKNIQYF
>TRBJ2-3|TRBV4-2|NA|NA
TGTGCCAGCAGCCAAGCCGTCGGTGTCGGCACAGATACGCAGTATTTT
CASSQAVGVGTDTQYF
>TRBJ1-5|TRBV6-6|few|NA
TGTGCCAGCAGTTTTGGACAGAGCCAGCATTTT
CASSFGQSQHF
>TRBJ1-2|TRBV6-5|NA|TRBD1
TGTGCCAGCAGTTGGGGGACAGGGAAGGGCTACACCTTC
CASSWGTGKGYTF